This T cell receptor (beta chain) is drawn from a study of CD8+ T cells in alopecia areata. Treatment given: oral pan-JAK inhibitor, 5-10 mg twice daily. Following extraction, RNA underwent reverse transcription to cDNA, which served as the sequencing template. Measured with immunoSEQ multiplex PCR; TCRdb has only the in-frame clones, and not every one. The table has about 180,000 clones, 40% to 55% seen once; the top ten hold 10%. Germline CDR1 reads MGHDK; CDR2 reads SYGVNS. V lost 4 bases to trimming and J lost 1 base, with 10 bases between them. CDR3 length: 14 residues. The material was CD8+ T cells sorted from blood, obtained around week 54, from a patient treated with tofacitinib. The sequence was collected from a human donor with alopecia areata. The J gene is TRBJ1-1, the V gene TRBV25-1; D not resolved. CDR3 sequence reads: CASSGVEGNTEAFF. As DNA, the CDR3 is TGTGCCAGCAGTGGCGTGGAGGGGAACACTGAAGCTTTCTTT.